These 19 T cell receptor beta chains were sequenced from one sample in a study of cytomegalovirus exposure and HLA in healthy donors. Primers included in the PCR were 60 Vbeta and 13 Jbeta primers. The assay was immunoSEQ multiplex PCR, and TCRdb's table has in-frame clones only and misses some. This sample has some 140,000 clones, with around 67% found just once. Sequencing was done on a sample of PBMCs. The receptors derive from a man in his late teens or twenties in good health and CMV-seropositive.

This clone was found a few times. The chain carries TRBV7-9 and TRBJ2-7; no clear D. The CDR3 totals 10 residues. The V gene lost 8 bases and the J gene lost 6 bases, with 8 bases spanning the gap. Germline lookup yields CDR1 SEHNR and CDR2 FQNEAQ (reference sequence). This chain's CDR3 is CASGSLEQYF. In DNA, the CDR3 is TGTGCCAGCGGCTCCCTCGAGCAGTACTTC.

The chain links TRBV15 to TRBJ1-2; D is possibly TRBD1 (6 bases). The germline gives CDR1 LNHNV, CDR2 YYDKDF (reference sequence). The CDR3 has 15 amino acids. The germline V and J ends were trimmed by 1 base and 4 bases, with 13 bases remaining between them. CDR3 loop: CATSRVGAGAYGYTF. The CDR3 DNA is TGTGCCACCAGCAGAGTGGGGGCGGGGGCCTATGGCTACACCTTC.

V and J are TRBV7-9 and TRBJ1-2; 8 bases map to TRBD1. The trim removed 0 bases at V and 6 bases at J, leaving 6 bases unmatched. CDR1 and CDR2 from the germline V gene are SEHNR and FQNEAQ (reference sequence). This CDR3 has 15 amino acids. DNA of the CDR3: TGTGCCAGCAGCTTAGCCCCCGACAGGGGAAATGGCTACACCTTC. This encodes CASSLAPDRGNGYTF. The variable domain in full, completed from reference TRBV7-9 and TRBJ1-2, reads DTGVSQNPRHKITKRGQNVTFRCDPISEHNRLYWYRQTLGQGPEFLTYFQNEAQLEKSRLLSDRFSAERPKGSFSTLEIQRTEQGDSAMYLCASSLAPDRGNGYTFGSGTRLTVV.

The V and J genes are TRBV5-6 and TRBJ1-2; no clear D. Germline V gene lookup returns CDR1 SGHDT and CDR2 YYEEEE. The CDR3 has 12 amino acids. V was trimmed by 7 bases and J by 0 bases, leaving 7 bases between them. The CDR3 region is CASGQANYGYTF. In DNA, the CDR3 is TGTGCCAGCGGCCAGGCTAACTATGGCTACACCTTC.

V gene TRBV7-2 combines with J gene TRBJ2-3, with 7 bases identical to TRBD2. Germline assignment: CDR1 SGHTA and CDR2 FQGNSA. With V trimmed by 5 bases and J by 8 bases, 4 bases remained unmatched. This CDR3 comprises 12 residues. The CDR3 DNA follows: TGTGCCAGCAGCCCCGGGGGGTCTACGCAGTATTTT. The encoded protein is CASSPGGSTQYF.

DNA of the CDR3: TGCGCCAGCAGCCAAGATCGATTAGCGGGTGGCAATGAGCAGTTCTTC. The encoded protein is CASSQDRLAGGNEQFF. The J gene is TRBJ2-1, the V gene TRBV4-3, with 7 bases lining up with TRBD2. J was trimmed by 6 bases and V by 0 bases; bases with no gene match: 8. CDR3 length: 16 residues. CDR1 and CDR2 (germline): LGHNA, YSLEER.

This chain's CDR3 is CASSLVTGAYEQYF. CDR3 DNA: TGTGCCAGCAGCTTAGTAACGGGGGCCTACGAGCAGTACTTC. The V and J genes are TRBV7-9 and TRBJ2-7, with D maybe TRBD2 (6 bases). V shed 1 base and J shed 2 bases, with 9 bases lying between them. This CDR3 has 14 amino acids. Looked up from germline, CDR1 is SEHNR and CDR2 is FQNEAQ (reference sequence).

This clone occurred a few times. The chain couples TRBV5-1 to TRBJ2-3, with 9 bases matching TRBD2. In germline, CDR1 is SGHRS, CDR2 YFSETQ. Trimming cost V 1 base and J 8 bases; bases outside gene matches: 8. The CDR3 loop spans 15 amino acids. The CDR3 spells CASSLSSGSGGTQYF. The CDR3 DNA is TGCGCCAGCAGCTTGAGTAGCGGGAGTGGTGGTACGCAGTATTTT.

The CDR3 sequence is CASSFLAGISSYEQYF. As DNA, the CDR3 is TGCGCCAGCAGCTTTCTAGCGGGGATTAGCTCCTACGAGCAGTACTTC. This chain joins TRBV5-1 and TRBJ2-7; TRBD2 matches 9 bases. CDR3 size: 16 residues. CDR1 and CDR2 (germline): SGHRS, YFSETQ. The J segment lost 0 bases and the V segment lost 2 bases, leaving 6 bases of the junction unmatched.

V is TRBV7-8 and J is TRBJ2-1; 8 bases fit TRBD1. The ends lost 3 bases at V and 8 bases at J; junction bases unmatched: 6. Germline V lookup: CDR1 SGHVS, CDR2 FQNEAQ. The CDR3 is 14 residues long. Written as DNA, the CDR3 is TGTGCCAGCAGCTTTAGGACAGGGAACCATGAGCAGTTCTTC. Encoded protein: CASSFRTGNHEQFF.

V usage is TRBV29-1 and J usage is TRBJ2-7; 9 nucleotides line up with TRBD2. J gave up 3 bases and V 3 bases, and 9 bases lay outside the gene matches. Germline V gene data show CDR1 as SQVTM and CDR2 as ANQGSEA. The CDR3 is 15 amino acids. The CDR3 protein is CSVEGTREGRYEQYF. The DNA of the CDR3 is TGCAGCGTTGAGGGCACGCGGGAGGGCCGCTACGAGCAGTACTTC.

This clone showed up just a few times. The chain employs TRBV6-5 and TRBJ1-2; TRBD1 matches 10 bases. Germline V gives CDR1 MNHEY, CDR2 SVGAGI. The CDR3 is made up of 13 amino acids. J gave up 4 bases and V 8 bases, and 4 bases lay outside the gene matches. The CDR3 reads CASADRGTYGYTF. Written as DNA, the CDR3 is TGTGCCAGCGCGGACAGGGGGACCTATGGCTACACCTTC.

The chain joins TRBV2 to TRBJ1-4; the match to TRBD1 covers 7 bases. The CDR3 is 14 residues long. Trimming cost V 5 bases and J 14 bases; bases outside gene matches: 14. Germline V gives CDR1 SNHLY, CDR2 FYNNEI. The CDR3 coding sequence is TGTGCCAGCAGTCCCCGGGACAGCCTATCGGGGCTGTTTTTT. Its protein product is CASSPRDSLSGLFF.

The chain links TRBV18 to TRBJ1-1; a possible D gene is TRBD1 (5 bases). This CDR3 is 14 amino acids long. Trimming pared 7 bases from V and 1 base from J, leaving 13 bases between. The germline CDR1 and CDR2 sequences are KGHSH and LQKENI. DNA of the CDR3: TGTGCCAGCTTCCAGGGTAGTCCGAACACTGAAGCTTTCTTT. This codes for CASFQGSPNTEAFF.

This clone was detected a few times. The junction and the germline gene differ at one end; a read error may be behind it. The V and J genes are TRBV7-7 and TRBJ2-5; a weak D match, TRBD2 (5 bases). Germline V gene data show CDR1 as SSHAT and CDR2 as FNYEAQ (reference sequence). The CDR3 extends over 14 amino acids. CDR3 nucleotides: TGTGCTAGCACCCCCCCCGGGGACCAAGAGACCCAGTACTTC. Translation: CASTPPGDQETQYF.

This sequence joins TRBV29-1 and TRBJ2-1; 11 bases align to TRBD2. J gave up 9 bases and V 7 bases, and 8 bases lay outside the gene matches. Germline V CDR1 and CDR2: SQVTM, ANQGSEA. The CDR3 contains 13 residues. The CDR3 DNA sequence: TGCAGCGCTTTGACTAGCGGGGCGGGTGAGCAGTTCTTC. This codes for CSALTSGAGEQFF.

The genes are TRBV28 and TRBJ2-7, with D maybe TRBD2 (6 bases). Germline loops: CDR1 MDHEN, CDR2 SYDVKM. The length of the CDR3 is 14 residues. Between the trimmed V and J ends, which lost 5 bases and 2 bases, there was a span of 13 bases. CDR3 amino acids: CASSTGAGTYEQYF. DNA of the CDR3: TGTGCCAGCAGTACGGGAGCAGGGACCTACGAGCAGTACTTC.

V and J are TRBV5-6 and TRBJ1-5; no firm D call. From germline, CDR1 is SGHDT and CDR2 YYEEEE. There are 13 residues in the CDR3. V was cut by 0 bases and J by 9 bases, with 10 bases left in between. CDR3 loop: CASSLGPMVPQHF. The DNA of the CDR3 is TGTGCCAGCAGCTTGGGCCCTATGGTGCCCCAGCATTTT. Together with reference TRBV5-6 and TRBJ1-5, the CDR3 gives the full variable domain: DAGVTQSPTHLIKTRGQQVTLRCSPKSGHDTVSWYQQALGQGPQFIFQYYEEEERQRGNFPDRFSGHQFPNYSSELNVNALLLGDSALYLCASSLGPMVPQHFGDGTRLSIL.

The chain has TRBV15 and TRBJ1-6, with D hard to call. V was cut by 4 bases and J by 9 bases, with 7 bases left in between. The germline V gene has CDR1 LNHNV and CDR2 YYDKDF (reference sequence). CDR3 length: 12 amino acids. CDR3 coding DNA: TGTGCCACCAGCATGAACTTTTCACCCCTCCACTTT. Encoded protein: CATSMNFSPLHF. Looking up the rest from reference TRBV15 and TRBJ1-6 gives the full variable domain: DAMVIQNPRYQVTQFGKPVTLSCSQTLNHNVMYWYQQKSSQAPKLLFHYYDKDFNNEADTPDNFQSRRPNTSFCFLDIRSPGLGDTAMYLCATSMNFSPLHFGNGTRLTVT.